The rows below give T cell receptor beta chains drawn from one sample of a study of shared clonotypes between healthy human individuals. The repertoire was sequenced with immunoSEQ multiplex PCR; TCRdb's copy has only in-frame clones and lacks some. The sample contains a few hundred thousand clones, around 78% of which appear only once. Sequencing used PBMCs. The receptors were gathered from a woman between 35 and 50 years old in good health. Some clones in this sample may be carry-over from other donors' samples. Both conserved end residues are part of each CDR3. A D gene is named only where the DNA matches it firmly. The size entry is marked missing in some rows and otherwise reads once, few, many or a size class.

TRBJ2-3	TRBV7-3	.	.	TGTGCCAGCAGCTTGGGGAGAGGGGACACAGATACGCAGTATTTT	CASSLGRGDTDTQYF
TRBJ2-3	TRBV11-3	.	.	TGTGCCAGCAGCTCTGTATCCACAGATACGCAGTATTTT	CASSSVSTDTQYF
TRBJ2-1	TRBV10-3	.	.	TGTGCCACAAGTGGGCCCGTAAGCGATGAGCAGTTCTTC	CATSGPVSDEQFF
TRBJ2-7	TRBV7-2	TRBD1	.	TGTGCCAGCAGCTCACGGACAGGGGGCAACTACGAGCAGTACTTC	CASSSRTGGNYEQYF
TRBJ2-1	TRBV25-1	TRBD2	.	TGTGCCAGCAGTGACCCCGGACTAGCGGGAGACTACAATGAGCAGTTCTTC	CASSDPGLAGDYNEQFF
TRBJ1-2	TRBV7-8	.	.	TGTGCCAGCAGTTTAACCACAGGGTACTATGGCTACACCTTC	CASSLTTGYYGYTF
TRBJ1-2	TRBV7-2	.	few	TGTGCCAGCAGCTTACCCTCTAGACAGAATGGCTACACCTTC	CASSLPSRQNGYTF
TRBJ2-7	TRBV7-2	.	.	TGTGCCAGCAGCGACAATACAGGGAACAGGCAGTACTTC	CASSDNTGNRQYF
TRBJ1-5	TRBV2	.	.	TGTGCCAGCAGCGGCCCCCCGGCTCAGCCCCAGCATTTT	CASSGPPAQPQHF
TRBJ2-5	TRBV27	.	few	TGTGCCAGCAGTTTTGGTAGTAGTAAAGAGACCCAGTACTTC	CASSFGSSKETQYF
TRBJ1-1	TRBV4-1	TRBD1	few	TGCGCCAGCAGCCAAACCCCTGCGACAGGGGGAGACACTGAAGCTTTCTTT	CASSQTPATGGDTEAFF
TRBJ1-5	TRBV15	TRBD1	.	TGTGCCACCAGCAGCCACCGACAGGGTGGTGGTAGCAATCAGCCCCAGCATTTT	CATSSHRQGGGSNQPQHF
TRBJ1-2	TRBV5-4	.	.	TGTGCCAGCAGCTTGGAAGGGGGGACTAACTATGGCTACACCTTC	CASSLEGGTNYGYTF
TRBJ1-5	TRBV2	.	.	TGTGCCAGCAGTAAAGGATACCCTAGCAATCAGCCCCAGCATTTT	CASSKGYPSNQPQHF
TRBJ1-4	TRBV10-2	.	many	TGCGCCAGCAGGGGGAGATCTAATGAAAAACTGTTTTTT	CASRGRSNEKLFF
TRBJ2-3	TRBV5-1	TRBD1	.	TGCGCCAGCAGCTTAGTACCAGGGGGAACCACAGATACGCAGTATTTT	CASSLVPGGTTDTQYF
TRBJ1-2	TRBV25-1	.	.	TGTGCCAGCAGTGACACAGGGAGGGACTATGGCTACACCTTC	CASSDTGRDYGYTF
TRBJ2-3	TRBV5-1	.	.	TGCGCCAGCAGCCTGGACGGGAGACGTACAGATACGCAGTATTTT	CASSLDGRRTDTQYF
TRBJ2-7	TRBV10-3	.	few	TGTGCCATAGCGGCGGGTACCTATGAGCAGTACTTC	CAIAAGTYEQYF
TRBJ2-4	TRBV7-2	.	few	TGTGCCAGCAGCCAGACGTTAGCCAAAAACATTCAGTACTTC	CASSQTLAKNIQYF
TRBJ1-1	TRBV12-5	.	.	TGTGCTAGTGCCACCGAGGATCAGGGCGCTGAAGCTTTCTTT	CASATEDQGAEAFF
TRBJ2-3	TRBV7-3	.	.	TGTGCCAGCAGCTGGCCTGGGGTCCTTACCAGCACAGATACGCAGTATTTT	CASSWPGVLTSTDTQYF
TRBJ2-1	TRBV5-4	.	.	TGTGCCAGCAGCTGGTCACTAGAATCCTACAATGAGCAGTTCTTC	CASSWSLESYNEQFF
TRBJ2-1	TRBV2	.	.	TGTGCCAGCAGTAACCGAGGGGGGGCTTTAGCCTACAATGAGCAGTTCTTC	CASSNRGGALAYNEQFF
TRBJ2-5	TRBV5-1	.	once	TGCGCCAGCAGCTTGGATGCTTCCGAAGAGACCCAGTACTTC	CASSLDASEETQYF
TRBJ2-1	TRBV5-1	.	once	TGCGCCAGCAGCTTGGCCCCGGCAGGGTCATCCTACAATGAGCAGTTCTTC	CASSLAPAGSSYNEQFF
TRBJ2-5	TRBV1	.	.	TGCACCAGCAGCCAAGGACTAGCGGCTACGCGGCCACACCAAGAGACCCAGTACTTC	CTSSQGLAATRPHQETQYF
TRBJ2-7	TRBV6-6	.	.	TGTGCCAGCAGGGGTGGGGGGATAACCTACGAGCAGTACTTC	CASRGGGITYEQYF
TRBJ2-7	TRBV7-9	TRBD2	.	TGTGCCAGCAGCTTATTAGCGGGGGGCTACGAGCAGTACTTC	CASSLLAGGYEQYF
TRBJ1-5	TRBV5-1	TRBD1	.	TGCGCCAGCAGCCTTCGACAGGGGGATCAGCCCCAGCATTTT	CASSLRQGDQPQHF
TRBJ1-5	TRBV9	.	.	TGTGCCAGCAGGGCAAGGCCCCAGCATTTT	CASRARPQHF
TRBJ2-6	TRBV14	.	.	TGTGCCAGCAGCCGGGAGGCTGGGGCCAACGTCCTGACTTTC	CASSREAGANVLTF
TRBJ1-5	TRBV27	.	.	TGTGCCAGCAGTTTACGCATCAGTGCTGATAGCAATCAGCCCCAGCATTTT	CASSLRISADSNQPQHF
TRBJ1-1	TRBV7-3	.	.	TGTGCCAGCAGCTCCGCTGATGGGACTGAAGCTTTCTTT	CASSSADGTEAFF
TRBJ1-1	TRBV7-2	.	.	TGTGCCAGCAAGACGAGCCGGAGCACTGAAGCTTTCTTT	CASKTSRSTEAFF
TRBJ2-1	TRBV6-5	TRBD1	once	TGTGCCAGCAGTTCGGGACAGGGAGGCGATGAGCAGTTCTTC	CASSSGQGGDEQFF
TRBJ2-1	TRBV7-8	.	.	TGTGCCAGCAGCGCCCCGGGACACCTCACCCTTGAGCAGTTCTTC	CASSAPGHLTLEQFF